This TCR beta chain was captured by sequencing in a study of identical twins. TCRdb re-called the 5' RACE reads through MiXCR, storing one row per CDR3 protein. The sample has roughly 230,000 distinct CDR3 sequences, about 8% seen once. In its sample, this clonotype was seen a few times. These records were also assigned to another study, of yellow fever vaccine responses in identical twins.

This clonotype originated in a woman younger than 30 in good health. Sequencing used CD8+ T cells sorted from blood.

The CDR3 protein is CASLGTGEYEQYF. As DNA, the CDR3 is TGTGCCAGCCTCGGGACAGGGGAGTACGAGCAGTACTTC. The J gene is TRBJ2-7, the V gene TRBV27, with TRBD1 identical over 10 bases. CDR1 MNHEY and CDR2 SMNVEV come from the germline V gene (reference sequence). Losses at the gene ends were 8 bases for V and 4 bases for J; bases not matched to a gene: 5. The CDR3 totals 13 residues.